The TCR beta chain described here comes from a study of T cells in Graves' hyperthyroidism and ophthalmopathy. Overall study findings and caveats: Model predictions of ophthalmopathy came a median around 6.5 months before onset. Blood also carried most thyroid clonotypes expanded above 0.001.

RNA transcripts were the template for amplifying TCR beta CDR3 regions. RT-PCR in the first round (using the HTBI primer set) targeted the TCR CDR3. From the multiplex PCR reads, TCRdb called clonotypes with MiXCR, one entry per CDR3 protein. The sample includes 450,000 to 600,000 distinct CDR3 sequences, just under 20% of them seen just once. Uncontrolled infections, other autoimmune diseases, pregnancy or lactation led to exclusion of patients. The CDR3 contains 12 residues. Germline values: CDR1 SNHLY, CDR2 FYNNEI. V lost 6 bases and J 2 bases, leaving 7 bases between the germline ends. This clonotype was seen many times. Antigen specificity is unknown.

The TCR originated in a man aged 40-55 years with Graves' ophthalmopathy. The sample consisted of blood. The chain links TRBV2 to TRBJ1-2; D gene unclear. CDR3 amino acids: CASSDLNYGYTF. CDR3 DNA sequence: TGTGCCAGCAGCGACCTCAACTATGGCTACACCTTC.